The entry below describes one TCR beta chain. It was with 60 Vbeta and 13 Jbeta primers that the PCR ran. The table came from immunoSEQ multiplex PCR; TCRdb's copy has only in-frame clones and leaves some out. The sample lists 45,000 to 70,000 clones, roughly 80% occurring once. This sample stems from a study of cytomegalovirus exposure and HLA in healthy donors. This CDR3 comprises 14 residues. With 1 base removed from V and 0 bases from J, the gap between germline ends came to 5 bases. Germline CDR1 reads SEHNR; CDR2 reads FQNEAQ (reference sequence). Sequenced: PBMCs. The genes are TRBV7-9 and TRBJ2-3, with D hard to call. This clonotype was sampled from a man aged 25 to 40 in good health and CMV-seronegative. The CDR3, as DNA: TGTGCCAGCAGCTTAGATCTTAGCACAGATACGCAGTATTTT. This sequence encodes CASSLDLSTDTQYF.